Listed here are 31 T cell receptor beta chains from one sample, sequenced in a study of regulatory T cells in long-lasting Graves disease. Sequencing libraries for TCR beta were prepared with iRepertoire HTBI primers and Arm-PCR of CDR3 regions. TCRdb re-derived calls from the multiplex PCR reads in MiXCR, one entry per CDR3 protein. The profile shows hundreds of thousands of distinct CDR3 sequences, around 20% of them singletons. Noted time point: persistent/refractory GD, antithyroid drugs over 5 years with positive TRAb. From RNA extracted from PBMCs, the TCR library was made. The sequenced sample was peripheral blood mononuclear cells (PBMCs), obtained when the disease was refractory, from a patient treated with antithyroid drugs. These receptors all come from a female donor with Graves disease.

The rearrangement links TRBV20-1 to TRBJ2-6; D is undetermined. This CDR3 is 16 amino acids long. Germline loops: CDR1 DFQATT, CDR2 SNEGSKA (reference sequence). Trimming removed 6 bases at V and 0 bases at J, with 15 bases between. The DNA for the CDR3 is TGCAGTGCCGGCCGTTCTTCCTACTCTGGGGCCAACGTCCTGACTTTC. The encoded protein is CSAGRSSYSGANVLTF.

This rearrangement joins TRBV2 to TRBJ2-3; D unresolved. The CDR3 runs to 15 residues. CDR1 is SNHLY and CDR2 is FYNNEI in the germline V gene. V was cut by 2 bases and J by 6 bases, with 15 bases left in between. CDR3 bases: TGTGCCAGCAGTGAAACCCAATCTATGGTTGATACGCAGTATTTT. It yields the protein CASSETQSMVDTQYF.

V usage is TRBV12-3 or TRBV12-4 and J usage is TRBJ1-1; weak D call: TRBD1 (6 bases). The CDR3 is 15 residues long. V shed 2 bases and J shed 0 bases, with 10 bases lying between them. The CDR3, as DNA: TGTGCCAGCAGTTTAAGGGGACACATGAACACTGAAGCTTTCTTT. It yields the protein CASSLRGHMNTEAFF.

This clonotype was picked up many times. This sequence joins TRBV6-1 and TRBJ1-5; D gene ambiguous. Looked up from germline, CDR1 is MNHNS and CDR2 is SASEGT. Trimming left V 9 bases short and J 0 bases short, with 15 bases between. The CDR3 has 15 amino acids. CDR3 sequence (DNA): TGTGCCAGGGCCCAGGCAGACCATAGCAATCAGCCCCAGCATTTT. Protein product: CARAQADHSNQPQHF.

Concerning this clonotype itself: A read error is possible here, since a much larger clone lies one base away. The gene calls are TRBV11-1 and TRBJ1-4; 10 nucleotides agree with TRBD1. The CDR3 length is 15 residues. CDR1 and CDR2 from the germline V gene are SGHAT and FQDESV (reference sequence). This CDR3 reads CTSSPAGTGDEKLFF. In DNA form, the CDR3 reads TGTACCAGCAGCCCTGCCGGGACAGGGGATGAAAAACTGTTTTTT.

The gene calls are TRBV6-2 or TRBV6-3 and TRBJ1-2; 8 bases are shared with TRBD1. The germline V gene has CDR1 MNHEY and CDR2 SVGEGT. Trimming took 6 bases from V and 5 from J; bases not matched to a gene: 8. This CDR3 comprises 14 residues. The CDR3 DNA reads as TGTGCCAGCAGCTCAGGGGGCCGGAGGTATGGCTACACCTTC. It encodes CASSSGGRRYGYTF.

This clonotype was recorded at least ten times. This chain uses TRBV6-9 with TRBJ2-7; possibly TRBD1 for D (5 bases). V was pared by 3 bases and J by 4 bases, with 13 bases between. CDR1 MNHGY and CDR2 SVAAGI come from the germline V gene. The CDR3 runs to 14 residues. The CDR3 DNA sequence: TGTGCCAGCAGTTACGGGTCAGGGCCTTACGAGCAGTACTTC. This gives the protein CASSYGSGPYEQYF.

Many counts were recorded for this clonotype. The V gene is TRBV12-3 or TRBV12-4, the J gene TRBJ2-7; no firm D call. The CDR3 covers 11 residues. Trimming stripped 3 bases from V and 3 bases from J, with 3 bases between. The CDR3: CASSFGYEQYF. CDR3 DNA sequence: TGTGCCAGCAGTTTCGGCTACGAGCAGTACTTC.

This clonotype was seen many times. The chain links TRBV12-3 or TRBV12-4 to TRBJ1-6; possible D gene TRBD1, 5 bases. This CDR3 comprises 12 residues. The V end was cut by 8 bases, the J end by 7 bases, with 9 bases between. The CDR3 region has the DNA TGTGCCAGCGGGCGGGGCAATTCACCCCTCCACTTT. This codes for CASGRGNSPLHF.

This clonotype was counted a few times. The J gene is TRBJ2-2, the V gene TRBV29-1; no firm D call. The germline gives CDR1 SQVTM, CDR2 ANQGSEA. The CDR3 runs 12 residues. V lost 4 bases and J lost 5, with 8 bases in between. CDR3 in amino acids: CSVGAQTGELFF. CDR3 DNA sequence: TGCAGCGTTGGAGCGCAGACCGGGGAGCTGTTTTTT.

This clonotype was counted ten times or more. The J gene is TRBJ2-2, the V gene TRBV7-3; 8 bases are a match to TRBD1. The J segment lost 7 bases and the V segment lost 3 bases, leaving 7 bases of the junction unmatched. The CDR3 is 15 residues long. Germline values: CDR1 SGHTA, CDR2 FQGTGA. For the CDR3, the DNA is TGTGCCAGCAGCTTGGCAGGGGGCGAGGGCGGGGAGCTGTTTTTT. It yields the protein CASSLAGGEGGELFF.

This clonotype was seen repeatedly, ten times or more. The chain links TRBV28 to TRBJ2-2; D gene uncertain. The CDR3 has 16 amino acids. The germline V gene has CDR1 MDHEN and CDR2 SYDVKM. V was clipped by 3 bases and J by 2 bases, with 13 bases between them. This CDR3 reads CASSLGSLLNTGELFF. CDR3 bases: TGTGCCAGCAGTTTGGGAAGTTTGCTAAACACCGGGGAGCTGTTTTTT. The full variable domain, completed using reference TRBV28 and TRBJ2-2, is DVKVTQSSRYLVKRTGEKVFLECVQDMDHENMFWYRQDPGLGLRLIYFSYDVKMKEKGDIPEGYSVSREKKERFSLILESASTNQTSMYLCASSLGSLLNTGELFFGEGSRLTVL.

On this clonotype itself: A far larger clone is off by one base, so a read error is likely. The CDR3 loop reads CAGSLGASQETQYF. CDR3 nucleotide sequence: TGTGCCGGCAGCTTAGGCGCCAGTCAAGAGACCCAGTACTTC. The rearrangement links TRBV2 to TRBJ2-5, with no clear D. From germline, CDR1 is SNHLY and CDR2 FYNNEI. This CDR3 has 14 residues.

A few counts support this clonotype. The V and J genes are TRBV5-6 and TRBJ1-5, with D perhaps TRBD1 (5 bases). Per germline, CDR1 SGHDT and CDR2 YYEEEE. V was shortened by 4 bases and J by 11 bases, with 16 bases between the two germline ends. This CDR3 region has 13 residues. CDR3 region: CASSLWPSGAQHF. CDR3 nucleotide sequence: TGTGCCAGCAGCCTCTGGCCATCGGGGGCCCAGCATTTT.

The rearrangement joins TRBV5-5 to TRBJ2-7; D is possibly TRBD2 (5 bases). Between the trimmed V and J ends, which lost 4 bases and 7 bases, there was a span of 15 bases. This CDR3 region has 13 residues. Germline lookup yields CDR1 SGHKS and CDR2 YYEKEE (reference sequence). Here the CDR3 reads CASSRSVAMEQYF. CDR3 nucleotide sequence: TGTGCCAGCAGCCGTTCGGTAGCGATGGAGCAGTACTTC.

This clonotype was seen repeatedly, ten times or more. The gene calls are TRBV11-2 and TRBJ1-1, with a weak D call TRBD1 (6 bases). In germline, CDR1 is SGHAT, CDR2 FQNNGV. Between the trimmed V and J ends, which lost 5 bases and 4 bases, there was a span of 14 bases. This CDR3 is 14 amino acids long. CDR3 bases: TGTGCCAGCAGCCCTGGGAAAGGGGGCACTGAAGCTTTCTTT. Amino acid sequence: CASSPGKGGTEAFF.

Many counts were recorded for this clonotype. This chain joins TRBV18 and TRBJ2-7; D gene unclear. The germline V gene has CDR1 KGHSH and CDR2 LQKENI. V shed 6 bases and J shed 3 bases, with 18 bases lying between them. The CDR3 is made up of 15 amino acids. In nucleotides, the CDR3 is TGTGCCAGCTCCCACGTTCGTGGTCAGCTCTACGAGCAGTACTTC. This gives the protein CASSHVRGQLYEQYF.

This chain links TRBV25-1 with TRBJ2-2; 11 nucleotides match TRBD1. The CDR3 contains 16 residues. CDR1 is MGHDK, CDR2 SYGVNS, per germline. The V and J ends lost 5 bases and 2 bases, in that order; junction bases with no gene match: 4. The CDR3 DNA follows: TGTGCCAGCAGTTCTTGGACAGGGGGCAACACCGGGGAGCTGTTTTTT. It encodes CASSSWTGGNTGELFF.

The sample holds many counts of this clonotype. The J gene is TRBJ2-7, the V gene TRBV6-1, with D perhaps TRBD1 or TRBD2 (5 bases each). The germline CDR1 and CDR2 sequences are MNHNS and SASEGT. The ends were cut back, 6 bases at V and 6 bases at J, with 15 bases in the middle. This CDR3 contains 13 residues. CDR3 amino acids: CASRSGTAIEQYF. The CDR3 DNA is TGTGCCAGCAGGTCCGGGACGGCTATCGAGCAGTACTTC.

This clonotype was detected ten times or more. The rearrangement links TRBV28 to TRBJ2-5; 7 bases align to TRBD1. The germline gives CDR1 MDHEN, CDR2 SYDVKM. V was pared by 5 bases and J by 1 base, with 4 bases of the junction left unmatched. This CDR3 comprises 14 residues. In DNA, the CDR3 is TGTGCCAGCAGTACCCGGGACAGCCAAGAGACCCAGTACTTC. Protein: CASSTRDSQETQYF.

The V call is TRBV7-3, the J call TRBJ2-7; D not resolved. The CDR3 is 13 amino acids. V lost 2 bases and J 6 bases, leaving 11 bases between the germline ends. CDR1 and CDR2 from the germline V gene are SGHTA and FQGTGA. The CDR3 is CASSLLGEGEQYF. As DNA, the CDR3 is TGTGCCAGCAGCTTATTGGGTGAAGGCGAGCAGTACTTC.

Of note for this clonotype: A much larger clonotype is one base distant, so this may be a read error. The chain couples TRBV2 to TRBJ2-7; 11 bases are shared with TRBD1. Germline V lookup: CDR1 SNHLY, CDR2 FYNNEI. There are 14 residues in the CDR3. J gave up 6 bases and V 7 bases, and 8 bases lay outside the gene matches. The CDR3 DNA reads TGTGCCAGCACCTCGGACAGGGGGCTCCTCGAGCAGTACTTC. Amino acids: CASTSDRGLLEQYF.

The genes are TRBV28 and TRBJ1-5, with D possibly TRBD1 on 5 matching bases. Germline lookup yields CDR1 MDHEN and CDR2 SYDVKM. The V end lost 3 bases, the J end lost 0 bases, and 12 bases lay between the germline ends. CDR3 length equals 16 residues. The CDR3: CASSLPGTYSNQPQHF. The CDR3 bases are TGTGCCAGCAGTTTGCCAGGGACCTATAGCAATCAGCCCCAGCATTTT. Using reference TRBV28 and TRBJ1-5 for the parts outside the CDR3, the full variable domain is DVKVTQSSRYLVKRTGEKVFLECVQDMDHENMFWYRQDPGLGLRLIYFSYDVKMKEKGDIPEGYSVSREKKERFSLILESASTNQTSMYLCASSLPGTYSNQPQHFGDGTRLSIL.

As to this clonotype: This clone may be a read error of a much larger clone one base away. The chain recombines TRBV5-1 with TRBJ1-2; perhaps TRBD1 as D (5 bases). Germline-derived CDR1 and CDR2 are SGHRS and YFSETQ. The CDR3 is 13 amino acids. Trimming took 7 bases from V and 2 from J, leaving 12 bases between them. The CDR3 is CASARGINYGYTF. CDR3 sequence (DNA): TGCGCCAGCGCCCGGGGGATCAACTATGGCTACACCTTC. Supplemented by reference TRBV5-1 and TRBJ1-2, the full variable domain reads KAGVTQTPRYLIKTRGQQVTLSCSPISGHRSVSWYQQTPGQGLQFLFEYFSETQRNKGNFPGRFSGRQFSNSRSEMNVSTLELGDSALYLCASARGINYGYTFGSGTRLTVV.

This clonotype was seen a few times. This chain links TRBV7-3 with TRBJ2-2; D not resolved. This CDR3 contains 16 residues. V dropped 6 bases and J dropped 7 bases, with 21 bases sitting between them. Germline lookup yields CDR1 SGHTA and CDR2 FQGTGA. Here the CDR3 reads CASSLVGQRAFGELFF. CDR3 nucleotide sequence: TGTGCCAGCAGTTTAGTAGGGCAGCGTGCCTTCGGGGAGCTGTTTTTT.

A remark on this clonotype: It may be a read error: a sequence one base away is much more abundant. V is TRBV10-3 and J is TRBJ1-5; 9 bases are shared with TRBD1. Germline V CDR1 and CDR2: ENHRY, SYGVKD. V lost 4 bases and J lost 4; bases outside the gene matches: 5. The CDR3 has 15 residues. As DNA, the CDR3 is TGTGCCATCAGTGTGCCCGACAGGGGGAATCAGCCCCAGCATTTT. Translating it yields CAISVPDRGNQPQHF.

The chain carries TRBV9 and TRBJ2-3, with 7 bases lining up with TRBD1. CDR1 is SGDLS and CDR2 is YYNGEE in the germline V gene. V lost 3 bases, J lost 2 bases, and 18 bases stayed unmatched. CDR3 length: 19 residues. The CDR3 DNA reads as TGTGCCAGCAGCGAAACGGACAGGCCCCTAGATTTACACACAGATACGCAGTATTTT. Translated, it gives CASSETDRPLDLHTDTQYF. The entire variable domain, with the rest obtained from reference TRBV9 and TRBJ2-3, is as follows: DSGVTQTPKHLITATGQRVTLRCSPRSGDLSVYWYQQSLDQGLQFLIQYYNGEERAKGNILERFSAQQFPDLHSELNLSSLELGDSALYFCASSETDRPLDLHTDTQYFGPGTRLTVL.

This clonotype was detected a few times. The chain carries TRBV7-2 and TRBJ2-7; D uncertain. Germline assignment: CDR1 SGHTA and CDR2 FQGNSA. V was pared by 4 bases and J by 11 bases, with 18 bases between. The CDR3 is 13 residues long. The CDR3 DNA reads TGTGCCAGCAGCTCCACACATCCTGGAAGAAAGTACTTC. This translates into CASSSTHPGRKYF.

This clonotype was seen many times. V usage is TRBV15 and J usage is TRBJ2-7; the D call may be TRBD1 or TRBD2 (5 bases each). The CDR3 contains 15 residues. The germline V and J ends were trimmed by 4 bases and 1 base, with 14 bases remaining between them. The germline gives CDR1 LNHNV, CDR2 YYDKDF (reference sequence). CDR3 in amino acids: CATSKSRDPSYEQYF. As DNA, the CDR3 is TGTGCCACCAGCAAGAGCCGGGACCCATCCTACGAGCAGTACTTC.

This clonotype was found many times. J is TRBJ2-5 and V is TRBV28; no clear D. CDR1 MDHEN and CDR2 SYDVKM come from the germline V gene. Trimming took 10 bases from V and 2 from J, leaving 14 bases between them. The CDR3 covers 13 residues. The CDR3 nucleotides are TGTGCCACCTTTTCGGATCGTCAAGAGACCCAGTACTTC. It translates to CATFSDRQETQYF.

V and J are TRBV4-1 and TRBJ1-1, with TRBD1 identical over 7 bases. There are 16 residues in the CDR3. Per germline, CDR1 MGHRA and CDR2 YSYEKL. After removal of 4 bases from V and 2 bases from J, the junction contained 10 bases not matched to a gene. The DNA for the CDR3 is TGCGCCAGCAGCCCTTATGAGGGACAGCCAAACACTGAAGCTTTCTTT. As protein: CASSPYEGQPNTEAFF.